This T cell receptor beta chain was retrieved from a study of cytomegalovirus exposure and HLA in healthy donors. Study-level points and caveats: Cytomegalovirus-associated status was assigned to 150 or so TCR beta chains. A later analysis found first-cohort TCR clusters tended to co-occur in the 120 or so validation repertoires.

The data were produced by immunoSEQ multiplex PCR, yet TCRdb's version contains in-frame clones alone and is incomplete. The sample yields 120,000 or so clones, roughly 90% seen once. This clone was seen more than once but under ten times. Antigen unknown. Looked up from germline, CDR1 is SNHLY and CDR2 is FYNNEI. The CDR3 length is 13 residues. The V segment lost 4 bases and the J segment 8 bases; nucleotides outside the gene matches: 7. The sample taken for sequencing was PBMCs. The TCR sequence derives from a woman under 30 in good health and CMV-seronegative. The chain couples TRBV2 to TRBJ1-1; 7 bases fit TRBD1. For the CDR3, the DNA is TGTGCCAGCAGTGTTGTCAGGGGGGCCGAAGCTTTCTTT. Its protein product is CASSVVRGAEAFF.